This T cell receptor (beta chain) originates from a study of cytomegalovirus exposure and HLA in healthy donors. With regard to this clone: Antigen: not known.

Study observations and caveats: A subsequent analysis found that TCR clusters from the first cohort also tended to co-occur in the approximately 110 validation repertoires, with around 94% of cluster scores above 0. Associated with cytomegalovirus, according to the listing, were 150 to 200 TCR beta chains.

Sequenced by immunoSEQ multiplex PCR; TCRdb stores in-frame clones only, minus some. The sample has about 140,000 clones; about 91% are singletons. The CDR3 is 14 residues long. After removal of 1 base from V and 6 bases from J, the junction contained 3 bases not matched to a gene. The germline gives CDR1 MGHRA, CDR2 YSYEKL. The donors were members of the validation cohort comprising over a hundred subjects, separate from the roughly 680-subject first cohort. This chain uses TRBV4-1 with TRBJ1-5; 7 nucleotides line up with TRBD1. Input material: PBMCs. This sequence was found in a man younger than 35 in good health and CMV-seropositive. In nucleotides, the CDR3 is TGCGCCAGCAGCCAAGGACAGGGAGGTCAGCCCCAGCATTTT. Translation gives CASSQGQGGQPQHF.